This T cell receptor beta chain stems from a study of T cell repertoires in cytomegalovirus infection. The wider study: Recently identified HLA-C-restricted CMV epitopes and well-studied HLA-B-restricted CMV epitopes were used by the study. TCR beta signatures that were public indicated CMV infection and matching HLA type.

TCRdb processed the reads anew with MiXCR; each CDR3 protein has one entry. The table includes tens of thousands of distinct CDR3 sequences, less than 30% detected once. This clonotype was recorded a few times. Its specificity is unknown. Study findings and constraints: Carriers of CMV and the relevant HLA type were discriminated by public TCR beta frequency. Dominating the ex vivo response were TCR beta clonotypes that were CMV-specific and HLA-C-restricted.

This CDR3 has 15 residues. V gave up 5 bases and J gave up 3 bases, with 16 bases separating them. The germline V gene encodes CDR1 SGHNT and CDR2 YYREEE (reference sequence). This sequence was found in a human donor in good health (CMV status not recorded). Some clones in this sample may be carry-over from other donors' samples. This specimen was CD8+ T cells from cultured PBMCs, taken from culture after CMV antigen stimulation. V is TRBV5-4 and J is TRBJ2-3, with D possibly being TRBD2 (7 bases). The CDR3: CASSGGGSQTDTQYF. CDR3 DNA sequence: TGTGCCAGCAGTGGGGGCGGGAGTCAAACAGATACGCAGTATTTT.